These 25 T cell receptor beta chains share one sample of origin, sequenced in a study of T cell responses to AZD1222 COVID-19 vaccine. Sequencing was performed with immunoSEQ multiplex PCR; in TCRdb, only in-frame clones are kept and a portion is missing. The table lists 180,000 or so clones, approximately 90% of them singletons. This material consisted of peripheral blood, taken 28 days after the second AZD1222 dose. The receptor source for this set is an adult who received the AZD1222 COVID-19 vaccine.

The chain employs TRBV9 and TRBJ1-1, with a weak D call TRBD1 (6 bases). The CDR3 contains 13 residues. Germline V gene lookup returns CDR1 SGDLS and CDR2 YYNGEE. Trimming left V 3 bases short and J 5 bases short, with 11 bases between. CDR3 in DNA: TGTGCCAGCAGCGCGGGGGCTCAAACTGAAGCTTTCTTT. Amino acid sequence: CASSAGAQTEAFF.

The chain joins TRBV7-6 to TRBJ2-1, with D possibly being TRBD2 (6 bases). V gave up 1 base and J gave up 8 bases, with 18 bases separating them. CDR1 and CDR2 (germline): SGHVS, FNYEAQ. This CDR3 comprises 16 residues. As DNA, the CDR3 is TGTGCCAGCAGCTTAGGTGCTGTAGGAGGGAGCGATGAGCAGTTCTTC. Residues: CASSLGAVGGSDEQFF.

The chain couples TRBV29-1 to TRBJ2-7; weak D call: TRBD2 (6 bases). The germline gives CDR1 SQVTM, CDR2 ANQGSEA. The V end was cut by 5 bases, the J end by 8 bases, with 16 bases between. The CDR3 contains 12 residues. The DNA of the CDR3 is TGCAGCGTTTCCCGCGGGATCGAAAAGCAGTACTTC. Encoded protein: CSVSRGIEKQYF.

V and J are TRBV12-3 or TRBV12-4 and TRBJ1-2; 9 bases map to TRBD1. The CDR3 consists of 13 residues. The V and J ends lost 7 bases and 5 bases, in that order; junction bases with no gene match: 5. CDR3 sequence: CASTTGGRYGYTF. CDR3 coding DNA: TGTGCCAGCACTACAGGGGGCCGGTATGGCTACACCTTC.

The chain carries TRBV6-5 and TRBJ2-7, with D perhaps matching TRBD2 (6 bases). V lost 5 bases, J lost 3 bases, and 14 bases lay in between. CDR3 length: 14 amino acids. Germline V lookup: CDR1 MNHEY, CDR2 SVGAGI. CDR3 protein: CASSLPGGIYEQYF. The DNA of the CDR3 is TGTGCCAGCAGTCTGCCTGGGGGGATCTACGAGCAGTACTTC.

The chain uses TRBV10-3 and TRBJ1-6, with D tentatively TRBD1 (5 bases). The CDR3 runs 13 residues. CDR1 and CDR2 from the germline V gene are ENHRY and SYGVKD. V was cut by 9 bases and J by 6 bases, with 12 bases left in between. CDR3 amino acids: CAIRTLSNSPLHF. For the CDR3, the DNA is TGTGCCATTAGGACACTTAGTAATTCACCCCTCCACTTT.

The chain joins TRBV18 to TRBJ2-5, with TRBD1 matching 12 bases. J was trimmed by 4 bases and V by 4 bases; bases with no gene match: 4. CDR1 is KGHSH and CDR2 is LQKENI in the germline V gene. The CDR3 consists of 15 residues. The CDR3 DNA reads as TGTGCCAGCTCACTCGGGACAGGGGGCCGAGAGACCCAGTACTTC. This codes for CASSLGTGGRETQYF.

The chain joins TRBV29-1 to TRBJ1-2; D perhaps matches TRBD1 (5 bases). The CDR3 length is 17 residues. V dropped 5 bases and J dropped 1 base, with 23 bases sitting between them. Germline CDR1 is SQVTM and CDR2 is ANQGSEA. As DNA, the CDR3 is TGCAGCGTTTTTGGGCTGGAATGGGGGACGGATAACTATGGCTACACCTTC. It codes for CSVFGLEWGTDNYGYTF.

The chain is built from TRBV7-2 and TRBJ2-6, with 8 bases that match TRBD1. Germline V gives CDR1 SGHTA, CDR2 FQGNSA. The V and J ends lost 5 bases and 2 bases, in that order; junction bases with no gene match: 14. The CDR3 length is 19 residues. The CDR3 nucleotides read TGTGCCAGCAGCGCCACGACAGGGGCCCGTCACCCTGGGGCCAACGTCCTGACTTTC. Encoded protein: CASSATTGARHPGANVLTF. Full variable domain (rest looked up from reference TRBV7-2 and TRBJ2-6): GAGVSQSPSNKVTEKGKDVELRCDPISGHTALYWYRQSLGQGLEFLIYFQGNSAPDKSGLPSDRFSAERTGGSVSTLTIQRTQQEDSAVYLCASSATTGARHPGANVLTFGAGSRLTVL.

The chain combines TRBV29-1 with TRBJ2-3, with 11 bases fitting TRBD2. The CDR3 totals 16 residues. Unmatched junction bases numbered 8, after V lost 5 bases and J lost 1 base. CDR1 is SQVTM, CDR2 ANQGSEA, per germline. CDR3 in DNA: TGCAGCGTTTACGCTAGCGGGGGGCCTGGCACAGATACGCAGTATTTT. Amino acid sequence: CSVYASGGPGTDTQYF.

This clone is a singleton in its sample. V and J are TRBV7-9 and TRBJ2-7, with TRBD2 matching over 9 bases. This CDR3 region has 16 residues. The germline gives CDR1 SEHNR, CDR2 FQNEAQ (reference sequence). V lost 5 bases and J lost 3; bases outside the gene matches: 11. The CDR3 nucleotides read TGTGCCAGCAGCCCCCGGACTAGCGAGGTTTTCTACGAGCAGTACTTC. This translates into CASSPRTSEVFYEQYF.

The J gene is TRBJ1-2, the V gene TRBV5-6; 7 positions match TRBD1. The CDR3 spans 12 residues. Germline assignment: CDR1 SGHDT and CDR2 YYEEEE. The ends lost 5 bases at V and 7 bases at J; junction bases unmatched: 5. The DNA of the CDR3 is TGTGCCAGCAGACGGACAGGTTTTGGCTACACCTTC. Protein sequence: CASRRTGFGYTF.

The chain joins TRBV4-2 to TRBJ2-5; 9 bases align to TRBD1. V lost 0 bases to trimming and J lost 5 bases; unmatched junction nucleotides: 7. Looked up from germline, CDR1 is LGHNA and CDR2 is YNFKEQ. The CDR3 is 16 amino acids. The CDR3 DNA is TGTGCCAGCAGCCAAGATCAGAACAGGGGGCGGGAGACCCAGTACTTC. This encodes CASSQDQNRGRETQYF.

Only a few counts were recorded for this clone. The chain is built from TRBV21-1 and TRBJ1-6. TRBV21-1 represents a pseudogene. The length of the CDR3 is 12 residues. CDR3 in amino acids: CASSKEGLPPTF. In DNA, the CDR3 is TGTGCCAGCAGCAAAGAGGGCCTTCCCCCAACCTTT.

This clone was detected only once. The V gene is TRBV5-1, the J gene TRBJ1-3; unclear D gene. The germline V gene encodes CDR1 SGHRS and CDR2 YFSETQ. The CDR3 is 16 amino acids. V shed 0 bases and J shed 4 bases, with 14 bases lying between them. CDR3 DNA: TGCGCCAGCAGCTTGGTATCGGAAGGGTCCGGAAACACCATATATTTT. Translating it yields CASSLVSEGSGNTIYF. The full variable domain, rest sourced from reference TRBV5-1 and TRBJ1-3, is KAGVTQTPRYLIKTRGQQVTLSCSPISGHRSVSWYQQTPGQGLQFLFEYFSETQRNKGNFPGRFSGRQFSNSRSEMNVSTLELGDSALYLCASSLVSEGSGNTIYFGEGSWLTVV.

This chain links TRBV18 with TRBJ1-2; D not resolved. The V end lost 3 bases, the J end lost 4 bases, and 15 bases lay between the germline ends. The CDR3 spans 15 residues. The V gene's germline CDR1 is KGHSH and CDR2 LQKENI. The CDR3 loop is CASSPSGVIPYGYTF. As DNA, the CDR3 is TGTGCCAGCTCACCGTCAGGCGTCATCCCCTATGGCTACACCTTC.

The rearrangement links TRBV19 to TRBJ1-4; 7 nucleotides line up with TRBD1. There are 15 residues in the CDR3. CDR1 is LNHDA and CDR2 is SQIVND in the germline V gene (reference sequence). V shed 0 bases, J shed 8 bases, and the junction held 6 bases outside the gene matches. The CDR3 is CASSIDRGIGEKLFF. The CDR3 DNA sequence: TGTGCCAGTAGTATAGACAGGGGGATCGGCGAAAAACTGTTTTTT. The complete variable domain, with remaining parts taken from reference TRBV19 and TRBJ1-4, reads DGGITQSPKYLFRKEGQNVTLSCEQNLNHDAMYWYRQDPGQGLRLIYYSQIVNDFQKGDIAEGYSVSREKKESFPLTVTSAQKNPTAFYLCASSIDRGIGEKLFFGSGTQLSVL.

The rearrangement links TRBV25-1 to TRBJ2-5; D unresolved. Germline CDR1 MGHDK, CDR2 SYGVNS. There are 15 residues in the CDR3. V was cut by 1 base and J by 4 bases, with 13 bases left in between. CDR3 nucleotide sequence: TGTGCCAGCAGTGAATCCGGCTCCCTGGGAGAGACCCAGTACTTC. Translating gives CASSESGSLGETQYF.

The V call is TRBV7-9, the J call TRBJ2-1; weak D call: TRBD1 (5 bases). Germline CDR1 SEHNR, CDR2 FQNEAQ (reference sequence). The ends were cut back, 1 base at V and 4 bases at J, with 11 bases in the middle. This CDR3 has 15 amino acids. The CDR3 DNA sequence: TGTGCCAGCAGCTTAGGCGTGACAGTTTACAATGAGCAGTTCTTC. This gives the protein CASSLGVTVYNEQFF.

This chain joins TRBV4-3 and TRBJ1-3, with a tentative D call TRBD1 (5 bases). Trimming removed 4 bases at V and 4 bases at J, with 20 bases between. This CDR3 is built from 17 residues. Germline-derived CDR1 and CDR2 are LGHNA and YSLEER. The chain's CDR3 is CASSRMFAGTSGNTIYF. CDR3 coding DNA: TGCGCCAGCAGCCGCATGTTTGCCGGGACCTCAGGAAACACCATATATTTT.

The rearrangement joins TRBV12-5 to TRBJ2-4; TRBD2 matches at 16 bases. CDR3 size: 18 residues. After removal of 3 bases from V and 7 bases from J, the junction contained 9 bases not matched to a gene. The germline gives CDR1 LGHNT, CDR2 FRNRAP. The CDR3 sequence: CASGFPGTSGGAGNIQYF. The CDR3 nucleotides read TGTGCTAGTGGTTTCCCCGGGACTAGCGGGGGGGCCGGGAACATTCAGTACTTC.

This clone came up once. The chain employs TRBV5-6 and TRBJ1-2, with D possibly matching TRBD1 (5 bases). Trimming stripped 4 bases from V and 12 bases from J, with 19 bases between. The CDR3 consists of 13 residues. The germline V gene has CDR1 SGHDT and CDR2 YYEEEE. CDR3 sequence (DNA): TGTGCCAGCAGCCCGGGACGCCGTCCTAATGACACCTTC. It codes for CASSPGRRPNDTF.

Here the CDR3 DNA reads TGTGCCAGCTTTCGGGGGGTAGGCAGAAGAACTGAAGCTTTCTTT. This encodes CASFRGVGRRTEAFF. This chain links TRBV6-5 with TRBJ1-1; tentatively, D is TRBD1 (5 bases). The CDR3 is 15 residues long. V lost 8 bases and J lost 5, with 21 bases in between. Germline lookup yields CDR1 MNHEY and CDR2 SVGAGI.

This clone was observed once. The chain couples TRBV2 to TRBJ1-5; D is perhaps TRBD1 (5 bases). The germline CDR1 and CDR2 sequences are SNHLY and FYNNEI. The CDR3 contains 16 residues. Trimming left V 5 bases short and J 0 bases short, with 14 bases between. This chain's CDR3 is CASSHTGVLSNQPQHF. CDR3 nucleotide sequence: TGTGCCAGCAGTCATACAGGAGTACTTAGCAATCAGCCCCAGCATTTT.

This clone was observed a single time. The chain couples TRBV3-1 (or the pseudogene TRBV3-2) to TRBJ1-1, with TRBD1 matching 7 bases. This CDR3 comprises 12 residues. Trimming at V came to 4 bases and at J to 8 bases, leaving 4 bases not matched to a gene. Germline CDR1 LGHDT, CDR2 YNNKEL (reference sequence). The CDR3 DNA reads as TGTGCCAGCAGCCTAGACAGGGTCGAAGCTTTCTTT. The encoded protein is CASSLDRVEAFF.